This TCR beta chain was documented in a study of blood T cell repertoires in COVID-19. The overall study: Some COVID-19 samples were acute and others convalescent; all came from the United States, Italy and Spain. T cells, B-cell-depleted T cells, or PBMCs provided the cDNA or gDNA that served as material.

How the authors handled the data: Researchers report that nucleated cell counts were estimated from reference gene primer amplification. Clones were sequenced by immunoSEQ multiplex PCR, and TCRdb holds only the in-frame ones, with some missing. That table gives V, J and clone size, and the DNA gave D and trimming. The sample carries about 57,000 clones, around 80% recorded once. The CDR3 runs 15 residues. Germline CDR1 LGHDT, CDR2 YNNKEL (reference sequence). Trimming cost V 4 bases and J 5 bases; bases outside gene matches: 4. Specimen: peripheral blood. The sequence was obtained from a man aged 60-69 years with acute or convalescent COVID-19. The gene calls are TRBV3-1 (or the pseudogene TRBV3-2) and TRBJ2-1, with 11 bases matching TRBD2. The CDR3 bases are TGTGCCAGCAGCCGGGGGACTAGCGGAAACAATGAGCAGTTCTTC. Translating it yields CASSRGTSGNNEQFF.